The 11 T cell receptor beta chains listed next were all sequenced from one sample in a study of brain T cells in children with intractable seizures. The method was immunoSEQ multiplex PCR; TCRdb's version includes in-frame clones alone and lacks a portion of them. The data show approximately 60,000 clones, about 96% seen once. Sequencing was performed on peripheral blood, taken at surgery. These receptors all come from a boy less than two years old with focal cortical dysplasia and intractable seizures.

V gene TRBV2 combines with J gene TRBJ2-7; perhaps TRBD2 as D (5 bases). V lost 1 base to trimming and J lost 3 bases, with 16 bases between them. The CDR3 is 16 residues long. Germline lookup yields CDR1 SNHLY and CDR2 FYNNEI. The CDR3 loop reads CASSEVGGPKFYEQYF. CDR3 nucleotides: TGTGCCAGCAGTGAAGTAGGCGGGCCCAAGTTCTACGAGCAGTACTTC.

The gene calls are TRBV27 and TRBJ2-7; D gene uncertain. Trimming pared 2 bases from V and 6 bases from J, leaving 11 bases between. The germline CDR1 and CDR2 sequences are MNHEY and SMNVEV (reference sequence). There are 13 residues in the CDR3. The CDR3 sequence is CASSLGSRREQYF. In DNA, the CDR3 is TGTGCCAGCAGTTTAGGCTCGCGGCGCGAGCAGTACTTC.

The rearrangement links TRBV11-2 to TRBJ1-4, with D possibly matching TRBD1 (6 bases). There are 16 residues in the CDR3. Germline CDR1 and CDR2: SGHAT and FQNNGV. Trimming shortened V by 3 bases and J by 7 bases, and 18 bases separated the two germline ends. The CDR3 protein is CASSFQGRGVGEKLFF. The CDR3 DNA sequence: TGTGCCAGCAGCTTCCAGGGAAGGGGGGTCGGTGAAAAACTGTTTTTT.

The gene calls are TRBV3-1 (or the pseudogene TRBV3-2) and TRBJ2-7; D perhaps matches TRBD1 (6 bases). This CDR3 has 12 residues. Trimming removed 5 bases from V and 2 bases from J, with 7 bases in between. Germline V gene lookup returns CDR1 LGHDT and CDR2 YNNKEL (reference sequence). In nucleotides, the CDR3 is TGTGCCAGCAGCTACAGGGCCTACGAGCAGTACTTC. This encodes CASSYRAYEQYF.

The rearrangement uses TRBV6-5 and TRBJ2-7; no firm D call. V was cut by 2 bases and J by 1 base, with 15 bases left in between. The CDR3 contains 16 residues. Germline V gives CDR1 MNHEY, CDR2 SVGAGI. CDR3 coding DNA: TGTGCCAGCAGTTACGATAAGGCCCTCTCTTCCTACGAGCAGTACTTC. It specifies CASSYDKALSSYEQYF.

The chain is built from TRBV19 and TRBJ2-7, with TRBD2 matching 9 bases. The V gene's germline CDR1 is LNHDA and CDR2 SQIVND (reference sequence). The junction had 10 bases not matched to a gene; V was cut back by 3 bases and J by 4 bases. The CDR3 contains 16 residues. The CDR3 region has the DNA TGTGCCAGTAGTATTGATTCCGCGGGAGGGCCGTACGAGCAGTACTTC. Translating gives CASSIDSAGGPYEQYF. Based on the CDR3 plus reference TRBV19 and TRBJ2-7, the full variable domain is DGGITQSPKYLFRKEGQNVTLSCEQNLNHDAMYWYRQDPGQGLRLIYYSQIVNDFQKGDIAEGYSVSREKKESFPLTVTSAQKNPTAFYLCASSIDSAGGPYEQYFGPGTRLTVT.

This chain connects TRBV28 to TRBJ2-5; TRBD2 might be the D (6 bases). In germline, CDR1 is MDHEN, CDR2 SYDVKM. Trimming stripped 7 bases from V and 5 bases from J, with 20 bases between. This CDR3 comprises 15 residues. The CDR3 DNA is TGTGCCAGCACTCCACCGGGACTCGTCCAGGAGACCCAGTACTTC. Translating it yields CASTPPGLVQETQYF.

The V call is TRBV20-1, the J call TRBJ2-3; 12 bases align to TRBD2. This CDR3 has 19 amino acids. The germline CDR1 and CDR2 sequences are DFQATT and SNEGSKA (reference sequence). Losses at the gene ends were 3 bases for V and 4 bases for J; bases not matched to a gene: 17. The CDR3 spells CSASKWAASGRAVADTQYF. The CDR3 DNA sequence: TGCAGTGCTAGTAAGTGGGCGGCTAGCGGGAGGGCCGTTGCAGATACGCAGTATTTT.

This chain links TRBV6-1 with TRBJ2-2, with 7 bases identical to TRBD1. Trimming at V came to 4 bases and at J to 6 bases, leaving 11 bases not matched to a gene. Germline loops: CDR1 MNHNS, CDR2 SASEGT. This CDR3 comprises 16 residues. CDR3: CASSGRQGIFPGELFF. The DNA for the CDR3 is TGTGCCAGCAGTGGCCGACAGGGTATTTTCCCCGGGGAGCTGTTTTTT.

The rearrangement joins TRBV19 to TRBJ2-1; D remains ambiguous. Germline loops: CDR1 LNHDA, CDR2 SQIVND (reference sequence). The V end was cut by 5 bases, the J end by 0 bases, with 5 bases between. The CDR3 totals 13 residues. CDR3 sequence (DNA): TGTGCCAGTAGTGGCAGCTCCTACAATGAGCAGTTCTTC. Translated: CASSGSSYNEQFF.

The chain carries TRBV7-8 and TRBJ1-2; 7 bases agree with TRBD1. With V trimmed by 5 bases and J by 4 bases, 7 bases remained unmatched. CDR1 and CDR2 from the germline V gene are SGHVS and FQNEAQ. The CDR3 spans 14 residues. In DNA, the CDR3 is TGTGCCAGCAGCCGAGAGGGGACAGTCTATGGCTACACCTTC. As protein: CASSREGTVYGYTF.